The 26 T cell receptor beta chains below come from one sample, sequenced in a study of T cell changes during pregnancy in multiple sclerosis. Sequencing used immunoSEQ multiplex PCR; TCRdb keeps in-frame clones, though not all of them. The profile shows roughly 22,000 clones, roughly 90% of them singletons. The sample here was CD4+ T cells from peripheral blood mononuclear cells, taken after pregnancy. Receptors were obtained from a female donor in good health, enrolled as a control in a pregnancy study.

A word on this clone: This sample includes further DNA sequences coding for the same CDR3. In DNA, the CDR3 is TGCGCCAGCAGCCTGGGACAGGGGAATGAAAAACTGTTTTTT. Translated: CASSLGQGNEKLFF. This chain connects TRBV5-1 to TRBJ1-4, with 10 positions matching TRBD1. With 4 bases clipped from V and 5 bases from J, the junction kept 2 bases outside the gene matches. From germline, CDR1 is SGHRS and CDR2 YFSETQ. This CDR3 is built from 14 residues.

The chain has TRBV7-2 and TRBJ2-1, with 8 bases lining up with TRBD1. This CDR3 is 15 amino acids long. Germline CDR1 and CDR2: SGHTA and FQGNSA. The ends lost 5 bases at V and 4 bases at J; junction bases unmatched: 7. Here the CDR3 DNA reads TGTGCCAGCAGCGACCCGGGACAGGCTTACAATGAGCAGTTCTTC. It is translated as CASSDPGQAYNEQFF.

The chain carries TRBV4-1 and TRBJ2-3, with no clear D. V shed 3 bases and J shed 2 bases, with 9 bases lying between them. The germline V gene has CDR1 MGHRA and CDR2 YSYEKL. CDR3 length equals 14 residues. The CDR3 DNA is TGCGCCAGCAGCCAGCAACTTCTCACAGATACGCAGTATTTT. Residues: CASSQQLLTDTQYF.

The chain links TRBV11-2 to TRBJ2-7; D might be TRBD1 (5 bases). The CDR3 has 13 amino acids. V lost 4 bases, J lost 1 base, and 8 bases lay in between. Germline V gene data show CDR1 as SGHAT and CDR2 as FQNNGV. The CDR3 reads CASSSTESYEQYF. The CDR3 DNA sequence: TGTGCCAGCAGCTCGACAGAGTCCTACGAGCAGTACTTC. Together with reference TRBV11-2 and TRBJ2-7, the CDR3 gives the full variable domain: EAGVAQSPRYKIIEKRQSVAFWCNPISGHATLYWYQQILGQGPKLLIQFQNNGVVDDSQLPKDRFSAERLKGVDSTLKIQPAKLEDSAVYLCASSSTESYEQYFGPGTRLTVT.

V usage is TRBV21-1 and J usage is TRBJ2-1; the table assigns TRBD2, which was not confirmed against the DNA. TRBV21-1 is a known pseudogene. This CDR3 has 17 residues. CDR3 DNA sequence: TGTGCCAGCAGCAAGGCTCTAGCGGGAGGAGACTACAATGAGCAGTTCTTC. Residues: CASSKALAGGDYNEQFF.

This chain joins TRBV9 and TRBJ2-1; 13 bases agree with TRBD2. This CDR3 has 16 residues. CDR1 and CDR2 (germline): SGDLS, YYNGEE. The ends lost 3 bases at V and 10 bases at J; junction bases unmatched: 10. The CDR3 DNA sequence: TGTGCCAGCAGCGCCCGACTAGCGGGAGGTCTCGGCGAGCAGTTCTTC. Amino acids: CASSARLAGGLGEQFF.

The chain links TRBV18 to TRBJ2-5; possibly TRBD1 for D (5 bases). The CDR3 loop spans 17 amino acids. Germline V gene sequence: CDR1 KGHSH, CDR2 LQKENI. V lost 6 bases to trimming and J lost 3 bases, with 23 bases between them. In DNA, the CDR3 is TGTGCCAGCTCCCAATTCGGGTCGGGTTGGGGCGAAGAGACCCAGTACTTC. This codes for CASSQFGSGWGEETQYF.

J is TRBJ2-7 and V is TRBV2; D is perhaps TRBD2 (6 bases). The CDR3 length is 14 residues. Germline CDR1 SNHLY, CDR2 FYNNEI. V was cut by 5 bases and J by 4 bases, with 15 bases left in between. CDR3 sequence: CASSPRWDFYEQYF. CDR3 coding DNA: TGTGCCAGCAGTCCCCGATGGGACTTTTACGAGCAGTACTTC.

The rearrangement links TRBV4-3 to TRBJ2-7; D ambiguous. Trimming removed 0 bases from V and 2 bases from J, with 8 bases in between. Germline CDR1 is LGHNA and CDR2 is YSLEER. The CDR3 is 14 amino acids. CDR3 region: CASSQEARAYEQYF. CDR3 nucleotides: TGCGCCAGCAGCCAAGAAGCCCGGGCCTACGAGCAGTACTTC.

The chain joins TRBV7-9 to TRBJ1-1; 7 positions agree with TRBD1. V was clipped by 0 bases and J by 9 bases; unmatched bases: 4. This CDR3 region has 13 residues. CDR1 SEHNR and CDR2 FQNEAQ come from the germline V gene (reference sequence). As DNA, the CDR3 is TGTGCCAGCAGCTTAGCGGCGACAGGGAAAGCTTTCTTT. Translated: CASSLAATGKAFF.

This clone came up once. This chain joins TRBV19 and TRBJ2-1; 7 nucleotides line up with TRBD1. The germline CDR1 and CDR2 sequences are LNHDA and SQIVND (reference sequence). CDR3 length equals 14 residues. The ends lost 4 bases at V and 8 bases at J; junction bases unmatched: 8. The CDR3, as DNA: TGTGCCAGTAGTAGAGGGGGCGGTCTCTATGAGCAGTTCTTC. Protein: CASSRGGGLYEQFF.

The chain carries TRBV7-2 and TRBJ2-7; 7 bases fit TRBD2. Unmatched junction bases numbered 11, after V lost 5 bases and J lost 7 bases. The CDR3 loop spans 14 amino acids. Per germline, CDR1 SGHTA and CDR2 FQGNSA. The CDR3 loop reads CASSPGLLGGEQYF. CDR3 coding DNA: TGTGCCAGCAGCCCGGGACTCCTCGGGGGGGAGCAGTACTTC.

The CDR3 reads CASSLTGRYSNQPQHF. Written as DNA, the CDR3 is TGTGCCAGCAGTTTAACGGGTCGGTATAGCAATCAGCCCCAGCATTTT. The chain couples TRBV27 to TRBJ1-5; no firm D call. The V end lost 2 bases, the J end lost 0 bases, and 11 bases lay between the germline ends. Germline CDR1 and CDR2: MNHEY and SMNVEV (reference sequence). CDR3 length: 16 residues.

The count of this clone is one. V and J are TRBV9 and TRBJ2-5, with TRBD2 identical over 10 bases. This CDR3 contains 16 residues. Germline CDR1 and CDR2: SGDLS and YYNGEE. Trimming took 7 bases from V and 5 from J; bases not matched to a gene: 14. For the CDR3, the DNA is TGTGCCAGCTCGGCTAAAAGCGGGAGGGCCCACGAGACCCAGTACTTC. Protein sequence: CASSAKSGRAHETQYF.

V is TRBV28 and J is TRBJ2-5; D gene uncertain. Trimming removed 3 bases at V and 5 bases at J, with 4 bases between. CDR1 and CDR2 (germline): MDHEN, SYDVKM. This CDR3 spans 11 amino acids. The CDR3 coding sequence is TGTGCCAGCAGTTTCAGGGAGACCCAGTACTTC. The encoded protein is CASSFRETQYF. Based on the CDR3 plus reference TRBV28 and TRBJ2-5, the full variable domain is DVKVTQSSRYLVKRTGEKVFLECVQDMDHENMFWYRQDPGLGLRLIYFSYDVKMKEKGDIPEGYSVSREKKERFSLILESASTNQTSMYLCASSFRETQYFGPGTRLLVL.

CDR3 sequence (DNA): TGTGCCAGCAGCGTAGGGCTGGATACTAGCGAGCAGTACTTC. It is translated as CASSVGLDTSEQYF. The chain couples TRBV9 to TRBJ2-7; D might be TRBD2 (5 bases). CDR1 is SGDLS, CDR2 YYNGEE, per germline. The CDR3 spans 14 residues. V lost 0 bases to trimming and J lost 6 bases, with 13 bases between them.

The chain is built from TRBV11-2 and TRBJ1-5, with D unclear. The germline V gene encodes CDR1 SGHAT and CDR2 FQNNGV. The CDR3 length is 15 residues. The ends were cut back, 4 bases at V and 2 bases at J, with 12 bases in the middle. Here the CDR3 reads CASSYNMNGNQPQHF. DNA for the CDR3: TGTGCCAGCAGCTACAACATGAATGGCAATCAGCCCCAGCATTTT.

The V gene is TRBV9, the J gene TRBJ2-1; TRBD2 matches at 10 bases. Germline assignment: CDR1 SGDLS and CDR2 YYNGEE. Unmatched junction bases numbered 4, after V lost 1 base and J lost 6 bases. This CDR3 is 15 amino acids long. CDR3 DNA: TGTGCCAGCAGCGTATCCATAGCGGGAGGCAATGAGCAGTTCTTC. This encodes CASSVSIAGGNEQFF.

The chain uses TRBV19 and TRBJ1-2; D remains unclear. In germline, CDR1 is LNHDA, CDR2 SQIVND (reference sequence). The length of the CDR3 is 14 residues. Trimming stripped 9 bases from V and 0 bases from J, with 14 bases between. CDR3 in DNA: TGTGCCAGCCGACCCGACGGGGCTAACTATGGCTACACCTTC. Translated, it gives CASRPDGANYGYTF.

The chain employs TRBV7-3 and TRBJ2-5; 8 bases map to TRBD2. CDR1 SGHTA and CDR2 FQGTGA come from the germline V gene. The CDR3 spans 15 residues. V gave up 0 bases and J gave up 5 bases; unmatched junction bases: 5. The CDR3 DNA reads as TGTGCCAGCAGCTTAACAACTAGCGGAGGGGAGACCCAGTACTTC. It translates to CASSLTTSGGETQYF.

The chain is built from TRBV5-1 and TRBJ2-7, with D tentatively TRBD1 (6 bases). CDR1 is SGHRS and CDR2 is YFSETQ in the germline V gene. The CDR3 spans 16 residues. Trimming cost V 0 bases and J 0 bases, with 13 bases left between them. The CDR3 region is CASSLVSLDSSYEQYF. The CDR3 nucleotides read TGCGCCAGCAGCTTGGTCTCCCTGGACAGCTCCTACGAGCAGTACTTC.

The J gene is TRBJ2-3, the V gene TRBV11-2; 10 nucleotides match TRBD2. Germline trimming cut 4 bases from V and 2 bases from J; bases unmatched to any gene: 6. The CDR3 has 16 residues. Germline values: CDR1 SGHAT, CDR2 FQNNGV. The CDR3 here is CASSSGLAHNTDTQYF. CDR3 coding DNA: TGTGCCAGCAGCTCGGGACTAGCGCATAACACAGATACGCAGTATTTT. Looking up the rest from reference TRBV11-2 and TRBJ2-3 gives the full variable domain: EAGVAQSPRYKIIEKRQSVAFWCNPISGHATLYWYQQILGQGPKLLIQFQNNGVVDDSQLPKDRFSAERLKGVDSTLKIQPAKLEDSAVYLCASSSGLAHNTDTQYFGPGTRLTVL.

This sequence joins TRBV7-9 and TRBJ1-6; possibly TRBD1 for D (6 bases). This CDR3 comprises 14 residues. CDR1 is SEHNR, CDR2 FQNEAQ, per germline (reference sequence). The ends were cut back, 1 base at V and 10 bases at J, with 11 bases in the middle. CDR3 residues: CASSLVVGGSPLHF. The CDR3 DNA reads TGTGCCAGCAGCTTAGTAGTAGGGGGATCACCCCTCCACTTT.

The gene calls are TRBV5-1 and TRBJ2-2; D is possibly TRBD1 (5 bases). Per germline, CDR1 SGHRS and CDR2 YFSETQ. CDR3 length: 15 residues. Trimming pared 5 bases from V and 7 bases from J, leaving 18 bases between. The chain's CDR3 is CASRIGQGLFGELFF. The CDR3 DNA reads as TGCGCCAGCAGAATCGGGCAGGGTCTCTTCGGGGAGCTGTTTTTT.

Here the CDR3 DNA reads TGTGCCAGCACTTGGGGCCTTAACTATGGCTACACCTTC. Its protein is CASTWGLNYGYTF. This chain connects TRBV6-5 to TRBJ1-2; the D gene is possibly TRBD1 (5 bases). The CDR3 totals 13 residues. Deletions cut 7 bases from V and 1 base from J, with 10 bases between. Germline V gene lookup returns CDR1 MNHEY and CDR2 SVGAGI.

The chain has TRBV27 and TRBJ2-2; 7 nucleotides match TRBD2. CDR1 and CDR2 (germline): MNHEY, SMNVEV (reference sequence). The CDR3 length is 15 residues. J gave up 3 bases and V 5 bases, and 6 bases lay outside the gene matches. DNA of the CDR3: TGTGCCAGCAGTATCGGACTAGTTTACACCGGGGAGCTGTTTTTT. Translation: CASSIGLVYTGELFF.